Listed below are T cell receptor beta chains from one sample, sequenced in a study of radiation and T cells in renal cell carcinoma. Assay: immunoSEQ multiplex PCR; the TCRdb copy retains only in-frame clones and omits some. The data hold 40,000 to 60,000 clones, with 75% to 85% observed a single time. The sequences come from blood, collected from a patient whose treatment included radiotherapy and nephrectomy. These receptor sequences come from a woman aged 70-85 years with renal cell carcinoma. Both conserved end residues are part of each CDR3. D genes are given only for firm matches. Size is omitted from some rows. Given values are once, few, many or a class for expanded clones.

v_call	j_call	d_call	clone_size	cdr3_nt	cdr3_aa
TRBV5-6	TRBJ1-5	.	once	TGTGCCAGCAGCTTGTTTGGTTATAGCAATCAGCCCCAGCATTTT	CASSLFGYSNQPQHF
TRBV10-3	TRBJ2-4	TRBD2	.	TGTGCCATCAGTGACGAACTAGCGGGGCTAGCCAAAAACATTCAGTACTTC	CAISDELAGLAKNIQYF
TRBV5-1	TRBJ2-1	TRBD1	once	TGCGCCAGCAGCTTAGGACAGGGTCCCCACAATGAGCAGTTCTTC	CASSLGQGPHNEQFF
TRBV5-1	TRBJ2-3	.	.	TGCGCCAGCAGCTTGGACTGGACAGATACGCAGTATTTT	CASSLDWTDTQYF
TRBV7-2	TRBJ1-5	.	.	TGTGCCAGCAGCTTAGTCGCCGATCAGCCCCAGCATTTT	CASSLVADQPQHF
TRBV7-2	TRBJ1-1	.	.	TGTGCCAGCAGCCAAAACGGGCCACCATGGGGCACTGAAGCTTTCTTT	CASSQNGPPWGTEAFF
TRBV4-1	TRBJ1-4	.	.	TGCGCCAGCAGCCACCTGGACAGTCTCGATGAAAAACTGTTTTTT	CASSHLDSLDEKLFF
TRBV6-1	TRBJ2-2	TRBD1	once	TGTGCCAGCAGTACCAGGGGGCAGGCCGGGGAGCTGTTTTTT	CASSTRGQAGELFF
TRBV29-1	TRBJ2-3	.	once	TGCAGCGTGTTGGGGGGTGGCGGCACCGATACGCAGTATTTT	CSVLGGGGTDTQYF
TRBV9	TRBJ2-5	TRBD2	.	TGTGCCAGCAGCGGGGGGACTAGCGGGAGATCAGAGACCCAGTACTTC	CASSGGTSGRSETQYF
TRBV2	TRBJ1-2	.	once	TGTGCCAGCAGTGACACGGGTAACTATGGCTACACCTTC	CASSDTGNYGYTF
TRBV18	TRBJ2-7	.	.	TGTGCCAGCTCAGCAACCCCGGATTTAAGCTCCTACGAGCAGTACTTC	CASSATPDLSSYEQYF
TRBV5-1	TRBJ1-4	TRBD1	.	TGCGCCAGTCGGGACAGGGATGATGAAAAACTGTTTTTT	CASRDRDDEKLFF
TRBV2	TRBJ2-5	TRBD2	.	TGTGCCAGCAGAGCAGCGGGAGAAGAGACCCAGTACTTC	CASRAAGEETQYF
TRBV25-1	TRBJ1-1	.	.	TGTGCCAGCAGTCGTGGCCAGAACACTGAAGCTTTCTTT	CASSRGQNTEAFF
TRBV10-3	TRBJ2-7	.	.	TGTGCCATCAGTGCAGTAACCGGGGTTCGTCTCTACGAGCAGTACTTC	CAISAVTGVRLYEQYF
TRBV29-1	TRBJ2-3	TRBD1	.	TGCAGCGTAACGGGACAGGCTAATTTCGGAACAGATACGCAGTATTTT	CSVTGQANFGTDTQYF
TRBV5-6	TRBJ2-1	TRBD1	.	TGTGCCAGCAGCTTGGGGCAGGGGGCGAGAAATGAGCAGTTCTTC	CASSLGQGARNEQFF
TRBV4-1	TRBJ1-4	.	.	TGCGCCAGCAGCCAGATGACAGTGTCAACTAATGAAAAACTGTTTTTT	CASSQMTVSTNEKLFF
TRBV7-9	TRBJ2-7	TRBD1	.	TGTGCCAGCAGCTTAGCCAGTGTTCAGGGGGCCCACGAGCAGTACTTC	CASSLASVQGAHEQYF
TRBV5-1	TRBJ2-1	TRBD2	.	TGCGCCAGCAGCTTGGGACTAGCGGGACCATCGGGGATAAACAATGAGCAGTTCTTC	CASSLGLAGPSGINNEQFF
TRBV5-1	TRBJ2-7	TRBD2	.	TGCGCCAGCAGCTTGTTCCCGGGAGGGCCTTACGAGCAGTACTTC	CASSLFPGGPYEQYF
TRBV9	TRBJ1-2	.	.	TGTGCCAGCAGCGCCACCGGCGGGCCCTATGGCTACACCTTC	CASSATGGPYGYTF